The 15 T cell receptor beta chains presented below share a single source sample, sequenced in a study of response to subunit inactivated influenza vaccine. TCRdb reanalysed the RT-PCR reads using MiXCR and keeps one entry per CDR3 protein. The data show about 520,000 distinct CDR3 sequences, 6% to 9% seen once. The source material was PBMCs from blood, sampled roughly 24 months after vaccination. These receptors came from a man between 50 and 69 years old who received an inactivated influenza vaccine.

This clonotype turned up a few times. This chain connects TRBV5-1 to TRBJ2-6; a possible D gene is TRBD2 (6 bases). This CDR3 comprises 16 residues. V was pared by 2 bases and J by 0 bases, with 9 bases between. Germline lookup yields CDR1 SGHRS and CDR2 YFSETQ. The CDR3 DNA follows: TGCGCCAGCAGCTTAACCGGGAGCTCTGGGGCCAACGTCCTGACTTTC. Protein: CASSLTGSSGANVLTF.

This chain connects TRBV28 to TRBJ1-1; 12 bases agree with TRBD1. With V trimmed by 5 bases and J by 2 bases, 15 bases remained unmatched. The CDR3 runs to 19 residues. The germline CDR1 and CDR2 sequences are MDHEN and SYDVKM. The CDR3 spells CASSRWDRGLSEGNTEAFF. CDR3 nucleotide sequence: TGTGCCAGCAGTCGATGGGACAGGGGGCTGTCTGAGGGAAACACTGAAGCTTTCTTT.

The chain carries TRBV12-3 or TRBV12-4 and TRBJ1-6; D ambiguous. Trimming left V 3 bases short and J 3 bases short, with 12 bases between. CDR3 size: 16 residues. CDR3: CASSFGRTGYNSPLHF. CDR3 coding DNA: TGTGCCAGCAGTTTTGGACGGACGGGCTATAATTCACCCCTCCACTTT.

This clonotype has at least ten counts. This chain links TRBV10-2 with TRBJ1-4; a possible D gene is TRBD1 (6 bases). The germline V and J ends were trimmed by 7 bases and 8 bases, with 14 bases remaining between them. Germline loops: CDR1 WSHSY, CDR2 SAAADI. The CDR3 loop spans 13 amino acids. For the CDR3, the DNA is TGCGCCAGCACCACGGGAGGGGGGGAAAAACTGTTTTTT. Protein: CASTTGGGEKLFF.

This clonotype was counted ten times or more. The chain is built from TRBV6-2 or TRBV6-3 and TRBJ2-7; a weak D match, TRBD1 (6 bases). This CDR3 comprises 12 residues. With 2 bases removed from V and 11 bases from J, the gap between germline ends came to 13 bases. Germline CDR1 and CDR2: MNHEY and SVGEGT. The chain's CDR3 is CASSYLQGEKYF. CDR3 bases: TGTGCCAGCAGTTACCTACAGGGTGAGAAGTACTTC.

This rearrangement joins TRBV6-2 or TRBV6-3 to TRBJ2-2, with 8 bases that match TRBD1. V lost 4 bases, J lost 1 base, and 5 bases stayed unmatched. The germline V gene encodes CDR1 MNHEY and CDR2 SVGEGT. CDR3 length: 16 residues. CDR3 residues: CASSFGTGLNTGELFF. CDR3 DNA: TGTGCCAGCAGTTTCGGGACAGGTCTGAACACCGGGGAGCTGTTTTTT.

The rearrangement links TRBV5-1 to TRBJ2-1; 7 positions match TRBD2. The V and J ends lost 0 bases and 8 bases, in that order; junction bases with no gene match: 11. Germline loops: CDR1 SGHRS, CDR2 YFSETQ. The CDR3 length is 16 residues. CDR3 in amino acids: CASSLAGRESFDEQFF. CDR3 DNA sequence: TGCGCCAGCAGCTTGGCCGGGCGGGAGAGTTTTGATGAGCAGTTCTTC.

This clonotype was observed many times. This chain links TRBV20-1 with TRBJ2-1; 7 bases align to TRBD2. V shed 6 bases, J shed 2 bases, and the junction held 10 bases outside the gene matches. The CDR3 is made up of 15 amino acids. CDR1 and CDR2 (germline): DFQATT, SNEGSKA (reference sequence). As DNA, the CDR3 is TGCAGTGCCCCCATTCGGGGGAGGGCCTACAATGAGCAGTTCTTC. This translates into CSAPIRGRAYNEQFF.

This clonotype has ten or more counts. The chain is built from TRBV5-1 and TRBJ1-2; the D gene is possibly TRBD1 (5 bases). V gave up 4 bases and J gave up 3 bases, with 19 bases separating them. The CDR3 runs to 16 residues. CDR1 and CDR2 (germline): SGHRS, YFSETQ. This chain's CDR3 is CASSPTGTPIHYGYTF. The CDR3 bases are TGCGCCAGCAGCCCTACCGGGACTCCAATACACTATGGCTACACCTTC.

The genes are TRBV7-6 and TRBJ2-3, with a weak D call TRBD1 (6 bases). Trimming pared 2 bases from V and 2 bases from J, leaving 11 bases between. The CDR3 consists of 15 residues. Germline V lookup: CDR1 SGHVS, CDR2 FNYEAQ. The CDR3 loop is CASSLQGQHTDTQYF. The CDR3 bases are TGTGCCAGCAGCTTACAAGGACAGCACACAGATACGCAGTATTTT.

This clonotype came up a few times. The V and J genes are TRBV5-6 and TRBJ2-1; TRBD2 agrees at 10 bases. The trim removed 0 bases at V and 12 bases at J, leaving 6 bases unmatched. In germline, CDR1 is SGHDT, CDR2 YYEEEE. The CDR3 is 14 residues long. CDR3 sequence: CASSLDSGGSPQFF. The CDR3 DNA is TGTGCCAGCAGCTTGGATAGCGGGGGGTCCCCGCAGTTCTTC.

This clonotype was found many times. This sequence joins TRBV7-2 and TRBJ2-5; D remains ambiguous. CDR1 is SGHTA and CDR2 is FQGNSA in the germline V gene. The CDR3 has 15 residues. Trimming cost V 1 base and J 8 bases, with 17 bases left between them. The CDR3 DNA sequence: TGTGCCAGCAGCTTAGAGGGTGGCGGTGGTGGTACCCAGTACTTC. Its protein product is CASSLEGGGGGTQYF.

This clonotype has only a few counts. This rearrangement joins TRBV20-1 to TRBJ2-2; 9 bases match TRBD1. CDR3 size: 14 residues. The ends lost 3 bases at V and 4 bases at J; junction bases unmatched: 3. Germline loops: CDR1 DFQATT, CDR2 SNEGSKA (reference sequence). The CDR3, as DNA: TGCAGTGCTAGGGACAGGGGCGGCACCGGGGAGCTGTTTTTT. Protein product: CSARDRGGTGELFF.

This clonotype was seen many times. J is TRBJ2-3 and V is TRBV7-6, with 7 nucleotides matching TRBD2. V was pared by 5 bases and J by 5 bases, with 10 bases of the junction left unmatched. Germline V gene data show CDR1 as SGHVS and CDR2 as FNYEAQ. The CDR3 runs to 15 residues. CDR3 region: CASSGLGSGVDTQYF. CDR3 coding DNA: TGTGCCAGCAGCGGGCTTGGAAGCGGGGTAGATACGCAGTATTTT.

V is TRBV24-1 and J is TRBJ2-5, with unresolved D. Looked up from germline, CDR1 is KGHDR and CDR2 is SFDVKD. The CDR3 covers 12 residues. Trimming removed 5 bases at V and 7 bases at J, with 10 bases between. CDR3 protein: CATSVPGGTQYF. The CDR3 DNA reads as TGTGCCACCAGTGTCCCCGGTGGGACCCAGTACTTC.